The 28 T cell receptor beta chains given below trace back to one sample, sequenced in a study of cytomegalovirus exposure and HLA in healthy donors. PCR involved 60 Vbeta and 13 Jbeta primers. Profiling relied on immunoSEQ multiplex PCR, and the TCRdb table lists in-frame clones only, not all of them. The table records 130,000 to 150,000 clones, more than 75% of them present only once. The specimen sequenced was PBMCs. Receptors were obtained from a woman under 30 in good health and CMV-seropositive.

CDR3 region: CASNRPGTQETQYF. The DNA of the CDR3 is TGTGCCAGCAATCGACCGGGAACCCAAGAGACCCAGTACTTC. The rearrangement links TRBV11-2 to TRBJ2-5; D may be TRBD2 (5 bases). Germline V lookup: CDR1 SGHAT, CDR2 FQNNGV. The V end lost 7 bases, the J end lost 1 base, and 13 bases lay between the germline ends. The CDR3 consists of 14 residues.

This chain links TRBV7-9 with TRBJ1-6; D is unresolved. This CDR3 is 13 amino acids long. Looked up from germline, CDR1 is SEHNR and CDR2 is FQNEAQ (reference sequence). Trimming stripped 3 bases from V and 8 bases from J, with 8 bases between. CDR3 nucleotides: TGTGCCAGCAGCTTCAGGCCGGATTCACCCCTCCACTTT. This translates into CASSFRPDSPLHF. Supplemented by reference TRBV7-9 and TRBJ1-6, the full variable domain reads DTGVSQNPRHKITKRGQNVTFRCDPISEHNRLYWYRQTLGQGPEFLTYFQNEAQLEKSRLLSDRFSAERPKGSFSTLEIQRTEQGDSAMYLCASSFRPDSPLHFGNGTRLTVT.

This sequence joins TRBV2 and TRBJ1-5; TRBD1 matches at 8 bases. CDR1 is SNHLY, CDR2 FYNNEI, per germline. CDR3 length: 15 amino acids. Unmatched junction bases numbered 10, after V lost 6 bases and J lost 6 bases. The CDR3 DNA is TGTGCCAGCAGCCTCGGACAGGGACGAGCTCAGCCCCAGCATTTT. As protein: CASSLGQGRAQPQHF.

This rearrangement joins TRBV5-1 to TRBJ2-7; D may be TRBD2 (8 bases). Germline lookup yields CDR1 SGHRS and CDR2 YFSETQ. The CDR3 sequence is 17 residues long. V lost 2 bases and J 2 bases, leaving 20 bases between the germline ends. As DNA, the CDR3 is TGCGCCAGCAGCTTTCGACAGGGCGGGGGGTCCCCCTACGAGCAGTACTTC. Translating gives CASSFRQGGGSPYEQYF.

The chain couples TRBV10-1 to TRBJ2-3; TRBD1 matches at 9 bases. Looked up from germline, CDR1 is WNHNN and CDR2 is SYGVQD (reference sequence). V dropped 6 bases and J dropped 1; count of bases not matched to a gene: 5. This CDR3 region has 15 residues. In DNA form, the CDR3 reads TGCGCCAGCAGCGATAGGACAGGGGGCACAGATACGCAGTATTTT. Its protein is CASSDRTGGTDTQYF.

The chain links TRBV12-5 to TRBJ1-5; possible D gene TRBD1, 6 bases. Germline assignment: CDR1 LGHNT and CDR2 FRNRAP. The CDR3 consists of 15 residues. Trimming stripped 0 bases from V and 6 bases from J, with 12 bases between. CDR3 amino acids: CASGLVRVGGQPQHF. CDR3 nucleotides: TGTGCTAGTGGTTTGGTACGCGTAGGGGGTCAGCCCCAGCATTTT.

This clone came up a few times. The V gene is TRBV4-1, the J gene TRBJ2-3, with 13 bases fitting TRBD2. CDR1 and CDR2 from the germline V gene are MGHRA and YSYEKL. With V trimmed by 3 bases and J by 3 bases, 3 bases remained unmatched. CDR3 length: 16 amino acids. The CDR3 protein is CASSQTGLAGTDTQYF. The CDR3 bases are TGCGCCAGCAGCCAGACGGGACTAGCGGGGACAGATACGCAGTATTTT.

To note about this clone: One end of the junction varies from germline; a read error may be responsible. CDR3 protein: CSSSSHRNRRPNSPLHF. CDR3 coding DNA: TGTTCCAGCAGCTCCCACAGAAATCGAAGGCCCAATTCACCCCTCCACTTT. This chain uses TRBV7-9 with TRBJ1-6, with D hard to call. CDR1 SEHNR and CDR2 FQNEAQ come from the germline V gene (reference sequence). The length of the CDR3 is 17 residues.

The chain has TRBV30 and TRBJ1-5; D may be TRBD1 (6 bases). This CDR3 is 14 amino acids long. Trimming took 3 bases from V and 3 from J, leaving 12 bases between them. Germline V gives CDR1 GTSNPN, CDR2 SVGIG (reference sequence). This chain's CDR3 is CAWSRTGYNQPQHF. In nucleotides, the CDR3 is TGTGCCTGGAGCAGAACAGGGTACAATCAGCCCCAGCATTTT.

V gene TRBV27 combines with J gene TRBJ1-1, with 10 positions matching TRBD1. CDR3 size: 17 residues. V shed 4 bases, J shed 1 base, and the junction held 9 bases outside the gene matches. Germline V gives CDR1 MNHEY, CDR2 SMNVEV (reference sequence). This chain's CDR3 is CASSSLRDRGGNTEAFF. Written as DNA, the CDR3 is TGTGCCAGCAGTTCACTCAGGGACAGGGGTGGGAACACTGAAGCTTTCTTT.

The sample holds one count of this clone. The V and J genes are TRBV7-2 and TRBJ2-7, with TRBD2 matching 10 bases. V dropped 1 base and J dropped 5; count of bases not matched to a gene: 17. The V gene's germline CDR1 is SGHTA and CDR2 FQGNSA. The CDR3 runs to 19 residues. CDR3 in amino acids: CASSLERLASGGLGNEQYF. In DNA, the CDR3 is TGTGCCAGCAGCTTAGAACGGTTGGCTAGCGGGGGCCTGGGGAACGAGCAGTACTTC.

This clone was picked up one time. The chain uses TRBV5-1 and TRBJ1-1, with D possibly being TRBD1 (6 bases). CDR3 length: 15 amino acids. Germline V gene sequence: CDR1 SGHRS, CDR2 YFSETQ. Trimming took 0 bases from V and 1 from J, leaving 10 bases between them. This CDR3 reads CASSLGGGWNTEAFF. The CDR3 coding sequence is TGCGCCAGCAGCTTGGGCGGGGGCTGGAACACTGAAGCTTTCTTT.

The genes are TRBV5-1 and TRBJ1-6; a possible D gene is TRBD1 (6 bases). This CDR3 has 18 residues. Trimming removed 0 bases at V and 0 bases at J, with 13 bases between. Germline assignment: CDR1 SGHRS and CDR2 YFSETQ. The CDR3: CASSLAVTGSSYNSPLHF. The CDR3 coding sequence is TGCGCCAGCAGCTTGGCCGTTACAGGGAGCTCCTATAATTCACCCCTCCACTTT.

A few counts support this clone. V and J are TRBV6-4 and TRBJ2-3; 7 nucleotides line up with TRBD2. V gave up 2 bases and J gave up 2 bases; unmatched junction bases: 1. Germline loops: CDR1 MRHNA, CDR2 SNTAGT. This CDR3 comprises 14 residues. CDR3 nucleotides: TGTGCCAGCAGTGACGGGGGGGACACAGATACGCAGTATTTT. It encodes CASSDGGDTDTQYF.

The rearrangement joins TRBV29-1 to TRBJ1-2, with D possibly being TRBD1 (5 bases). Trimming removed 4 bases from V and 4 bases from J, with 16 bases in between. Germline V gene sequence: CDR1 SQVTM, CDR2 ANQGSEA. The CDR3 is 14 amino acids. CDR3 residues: CSVASSQGLYGYTF. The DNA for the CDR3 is TGCAGCGTTGCTTCGAGTCAGGGACTCTATGGCTACACCTTC.

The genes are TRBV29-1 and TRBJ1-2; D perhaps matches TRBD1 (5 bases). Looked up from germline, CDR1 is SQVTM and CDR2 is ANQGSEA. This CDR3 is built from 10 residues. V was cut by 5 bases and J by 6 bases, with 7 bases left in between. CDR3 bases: TGCAGCGTTCGACAGAATGGCTACACCTTC. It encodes CSVRQNGYTF.

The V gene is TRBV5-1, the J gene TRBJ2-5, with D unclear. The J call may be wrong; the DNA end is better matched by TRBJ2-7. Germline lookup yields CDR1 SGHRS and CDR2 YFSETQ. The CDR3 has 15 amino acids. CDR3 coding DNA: TGCGCCAGCAGCTTGGATGTGGGCTTATCCTACGAGCAGTACTTC. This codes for CASSLDVGLSYEQYF.

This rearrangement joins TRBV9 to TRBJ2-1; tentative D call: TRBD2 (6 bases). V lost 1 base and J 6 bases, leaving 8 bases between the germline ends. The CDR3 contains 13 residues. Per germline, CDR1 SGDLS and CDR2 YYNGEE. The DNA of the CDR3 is TGTGCCAGCAGCGTAACTAGCCGCAATGAGCAGTTCTTC. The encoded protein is CASSVTSRNEQFF.

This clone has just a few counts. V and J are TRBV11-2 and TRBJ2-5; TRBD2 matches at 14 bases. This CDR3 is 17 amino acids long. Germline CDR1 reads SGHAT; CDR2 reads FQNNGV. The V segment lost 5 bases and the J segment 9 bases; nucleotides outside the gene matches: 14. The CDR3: CASSRGAGTSGGEAQYF. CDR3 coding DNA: TGTGCCAGCAGCCGAGGGGCCGGGACTAGCGGGGGAGAAGCCCAGTACTTC.

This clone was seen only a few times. The CDR3 loop is CSVDRGMNTEAFF. In DNA form, the CDR3 reads TGCAGCGTTGACAGAGGCATGAACACTGAAGCTTTCTTT. The chain carries TRBV29-1 and TRBJ1-1; D gene ambiguous. The CDR3 is 13 amino acids. Germline V CDR1 and CDR2: SQVTM, ANQGSEA. V was clipped by 3 bases and J by 0 bases, with 8 bases between them.

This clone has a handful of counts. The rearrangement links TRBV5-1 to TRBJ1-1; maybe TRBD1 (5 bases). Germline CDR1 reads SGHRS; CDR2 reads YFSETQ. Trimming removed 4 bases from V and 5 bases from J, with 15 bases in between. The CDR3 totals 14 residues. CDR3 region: CASSIAGRRTEAFF. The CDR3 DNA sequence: TGCGCCAGCAGCATCGCAGGGAGGCGGACTGAAGCTTTCTTT.

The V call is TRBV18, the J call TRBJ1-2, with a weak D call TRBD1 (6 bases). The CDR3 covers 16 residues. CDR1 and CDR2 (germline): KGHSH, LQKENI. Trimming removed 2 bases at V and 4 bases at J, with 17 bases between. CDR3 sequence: CASSPTTGQIGYGYTF. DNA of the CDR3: TGTGCCAGCTCACCAACAACAGGGCAAATCGGCTATGGCTACACCTTC.

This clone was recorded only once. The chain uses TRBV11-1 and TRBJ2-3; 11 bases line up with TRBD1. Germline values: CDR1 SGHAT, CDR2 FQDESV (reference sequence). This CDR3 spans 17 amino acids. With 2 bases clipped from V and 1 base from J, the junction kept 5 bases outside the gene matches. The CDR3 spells CASSLLGQGVGTDTQYF. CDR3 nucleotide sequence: TGTGCCAGCAGCTTATTGGGACAGGGGGTCGGCACAGATACGCAGTATTTT.

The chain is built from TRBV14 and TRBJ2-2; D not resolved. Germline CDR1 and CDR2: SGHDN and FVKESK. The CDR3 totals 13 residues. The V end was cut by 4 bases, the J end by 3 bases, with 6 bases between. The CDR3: CASSPRYTGELFF. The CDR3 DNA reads TGTGCCAGCAGCCCCCGGTACACCGGGGAGCTGTTTTTT.

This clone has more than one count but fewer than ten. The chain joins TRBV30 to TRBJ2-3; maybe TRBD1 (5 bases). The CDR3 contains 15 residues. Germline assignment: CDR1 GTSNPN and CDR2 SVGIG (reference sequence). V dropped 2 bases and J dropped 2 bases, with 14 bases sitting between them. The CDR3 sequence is CAWSTTASLTDTQYF. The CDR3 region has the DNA TGTGCCTGGAGTACGACAGCTTCCCTCACAGATACGCAGTATTTT.

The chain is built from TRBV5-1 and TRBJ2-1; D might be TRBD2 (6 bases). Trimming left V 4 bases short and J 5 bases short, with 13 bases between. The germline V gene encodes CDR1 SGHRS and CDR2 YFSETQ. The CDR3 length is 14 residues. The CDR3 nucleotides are TGCGCCAGCAGCCCACTAGCAATTAACAATGAGCAGTTCTTC. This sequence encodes CASSPLAINNEQFF.

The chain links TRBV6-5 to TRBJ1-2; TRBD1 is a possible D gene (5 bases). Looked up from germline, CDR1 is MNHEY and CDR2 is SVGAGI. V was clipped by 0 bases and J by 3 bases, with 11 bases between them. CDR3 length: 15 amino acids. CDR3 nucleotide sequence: TGTGCCAGCAGTTACTCTCCAGGGTGGGACTATGGCTACACCTTC. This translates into CASSYSPGWDYGYTF.

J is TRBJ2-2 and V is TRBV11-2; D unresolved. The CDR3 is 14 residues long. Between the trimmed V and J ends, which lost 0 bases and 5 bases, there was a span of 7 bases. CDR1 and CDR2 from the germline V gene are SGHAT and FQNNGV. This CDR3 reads CASSLEAITGELFF. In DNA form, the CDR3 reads TGTGCCAGCAGCTTAGAAGCAATTACCGGGGAGCTGTTTTTT.